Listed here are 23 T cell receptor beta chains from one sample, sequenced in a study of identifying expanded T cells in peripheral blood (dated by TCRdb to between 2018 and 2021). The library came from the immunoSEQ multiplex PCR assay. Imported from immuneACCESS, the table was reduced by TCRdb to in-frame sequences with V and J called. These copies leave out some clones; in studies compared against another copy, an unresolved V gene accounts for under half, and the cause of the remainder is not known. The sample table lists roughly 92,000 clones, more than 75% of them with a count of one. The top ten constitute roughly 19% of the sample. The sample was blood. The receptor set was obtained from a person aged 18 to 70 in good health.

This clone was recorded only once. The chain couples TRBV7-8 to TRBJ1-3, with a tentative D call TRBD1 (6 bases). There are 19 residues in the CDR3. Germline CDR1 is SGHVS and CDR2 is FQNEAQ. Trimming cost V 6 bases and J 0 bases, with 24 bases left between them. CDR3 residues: CASSSRRELRGSSGNTIYF. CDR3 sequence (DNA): TGTGCCAGCAGTTCGAGACGGGAGCTGAGGGGGAGCTCTGGAAACACCATATATTTT. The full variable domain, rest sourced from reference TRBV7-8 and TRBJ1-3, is GAGVSQSPRYKVAKRGQDVALRCDPISGHVSLFWYQQALGQGPEFLTYFQNEAQLDKSGLPSDRFFAERPEGSVSTLKIQRTQQEDSAVYLCASSSRRELRGSSGNTIYFGEGSWLTVV.

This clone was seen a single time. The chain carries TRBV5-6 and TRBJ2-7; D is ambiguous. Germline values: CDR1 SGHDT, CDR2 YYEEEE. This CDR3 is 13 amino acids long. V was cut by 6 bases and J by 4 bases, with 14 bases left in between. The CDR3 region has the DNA TGTGCCAGCACGACCTCCGCAGGATACGAGCAGTACTTC. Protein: CASTTSAGYEQYF.

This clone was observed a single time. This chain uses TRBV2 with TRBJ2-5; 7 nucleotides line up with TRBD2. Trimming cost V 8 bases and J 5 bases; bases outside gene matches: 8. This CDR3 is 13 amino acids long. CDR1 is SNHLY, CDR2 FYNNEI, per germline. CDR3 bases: TGTGCCAGCCCCCTAGCGGTTGGCGAGACCCAGTACTTC. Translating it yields CASPLAVGETQYF.

The CDR3 is CASSYPGGRENYGYTF. In DNA form, the CDR3 reads TGTGCCAGCAGTTACCCAGGGGGGAGGGAAAACTATGGCTACACCTTC. The chain combines TRBV6-5 with TRBJ1-2, with TRBD1 matching 7 bases. CDR3 length: 16 amino acids. Losses at the gene ends were 2 bases for V and 2 bases for J; bases not matched to a gene: 8. Per germline, CDR1 MNHEY and CDR2 SVGAGI.

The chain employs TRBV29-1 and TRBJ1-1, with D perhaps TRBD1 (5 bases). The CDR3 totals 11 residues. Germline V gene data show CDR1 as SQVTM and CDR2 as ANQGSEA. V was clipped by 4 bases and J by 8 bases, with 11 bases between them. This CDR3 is CSVVGEEEAFF. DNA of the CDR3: TGCAGCGTTGTGGGGGAGGAGGAAGCTTTCTTT.

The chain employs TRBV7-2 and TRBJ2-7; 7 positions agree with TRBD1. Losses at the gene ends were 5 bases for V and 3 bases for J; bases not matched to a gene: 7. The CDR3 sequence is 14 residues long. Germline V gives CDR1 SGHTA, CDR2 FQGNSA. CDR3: CASSGQVRNYEQYF. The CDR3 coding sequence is TGTGCCAGCAGCGGACAGGTCCGAAACTACGAGCAGTACTTC.

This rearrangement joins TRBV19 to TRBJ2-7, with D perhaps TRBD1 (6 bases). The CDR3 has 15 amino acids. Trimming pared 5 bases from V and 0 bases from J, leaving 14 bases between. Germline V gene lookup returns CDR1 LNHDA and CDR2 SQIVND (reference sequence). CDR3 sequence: CASSPGTGPSYEQYF. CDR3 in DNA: TGTGCCAGTAGTCCCGGTACAGGGCCCTCCTACGAGCAGTACTTC. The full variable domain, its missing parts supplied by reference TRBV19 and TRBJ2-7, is DGGITQSPKYLFRKEGQNVTLSCEQNLNHDAMYWYRQDPGQGLRLIYYSQIVNDFQKGDIAEGYSVSREKKESFPLTVTSAQKNPTAFYLCASSPGTGPSYEQYFGPGTRLTVT.

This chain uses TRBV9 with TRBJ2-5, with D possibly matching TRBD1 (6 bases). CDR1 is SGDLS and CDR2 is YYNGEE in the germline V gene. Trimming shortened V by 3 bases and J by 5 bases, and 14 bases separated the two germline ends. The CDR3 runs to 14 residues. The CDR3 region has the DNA TGTGCCAGCAGCGCTCCAGGGGCCTGGGAGACCCAGTACTTC. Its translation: CASSAPGAWETQYF.

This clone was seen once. CDR3 residues: CASSLRGASQPQHF. CDR3 in DNA: TGTGCCAGCAGCTTGCGGGGGGCCAGTCAGCCCCAGCATTTT. This chain joins TRBV5-6 and TRBJ1-5; possibly TRBD1 for D (6 bases). Germline values: CDR1 SGHDT, CDR2 YYEEEE. The CDR3 spans 14 residues. V dropped 1 base and J dropped 6 bases, with 11 bases sitting between them.

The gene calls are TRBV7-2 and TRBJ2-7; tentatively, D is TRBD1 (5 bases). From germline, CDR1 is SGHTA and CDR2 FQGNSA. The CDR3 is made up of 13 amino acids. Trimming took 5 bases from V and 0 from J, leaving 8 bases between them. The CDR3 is CASSLQASYEQYF. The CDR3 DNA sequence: TGTGCCAGCAGCCTACAGGCCTCCTACGAGCAGTACTTC.

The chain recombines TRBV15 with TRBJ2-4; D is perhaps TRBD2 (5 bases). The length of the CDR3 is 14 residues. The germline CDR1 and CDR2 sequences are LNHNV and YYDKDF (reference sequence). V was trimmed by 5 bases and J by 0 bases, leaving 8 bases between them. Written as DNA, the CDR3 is TGTGCCACCAGCGACGGGGTAGCCAAAAACATTCAGTACTTC. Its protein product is CATSDGVAKNIQYF.

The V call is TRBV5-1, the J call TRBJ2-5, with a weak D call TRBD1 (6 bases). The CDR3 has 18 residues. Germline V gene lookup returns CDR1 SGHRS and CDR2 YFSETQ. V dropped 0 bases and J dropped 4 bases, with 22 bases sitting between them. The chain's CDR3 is CASSLAVGGGILGETQYF. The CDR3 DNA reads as TGCGCCAGCAGCTTGGCCGTTGGGGGCGGTATACTAGGAGAGACCCAGTACTTC. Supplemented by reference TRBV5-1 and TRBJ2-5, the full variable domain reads KAGVTQTPRYLIKTRGQQVTLSCSPISGHRSVSWYQQTPGQGLQFLFEYFSETQRNKGNFPGRFSGRQFSNSRSEMNVSTLELGDSALYLCASSLAVGGGILGETQYFGPGTRLLVL.

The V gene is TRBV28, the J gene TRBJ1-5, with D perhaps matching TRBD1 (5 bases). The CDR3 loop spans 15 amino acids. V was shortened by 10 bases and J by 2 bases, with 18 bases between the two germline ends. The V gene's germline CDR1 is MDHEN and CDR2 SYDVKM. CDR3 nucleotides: TGTGCCACCGGCACTGGGGCCTTTGGCAATCAGCCCCAGCATTTT. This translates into CATGTGAFGNQPQHF.

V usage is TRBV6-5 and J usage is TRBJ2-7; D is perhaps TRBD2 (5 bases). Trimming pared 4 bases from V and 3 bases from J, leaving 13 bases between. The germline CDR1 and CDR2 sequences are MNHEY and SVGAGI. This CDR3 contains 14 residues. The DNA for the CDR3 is TGTGCCAGCAGTTTTGGCACGGCGGGCTACGAGCAGTACTTC. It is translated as CASSFGTAGYEQYF.

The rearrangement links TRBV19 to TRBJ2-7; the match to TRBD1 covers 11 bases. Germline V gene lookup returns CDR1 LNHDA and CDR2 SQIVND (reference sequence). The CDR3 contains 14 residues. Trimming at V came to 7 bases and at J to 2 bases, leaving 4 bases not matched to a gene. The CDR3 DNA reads TGTGCCAGTACCCCGGACAGGGGGCCCTACGAGCAGTACTTC. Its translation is CASTPDRGPYEQYF.

This CDR3 reads CASSQGQGNINTEAFF. In nucleotides, the CDR3 is TGTGCCAGCAGCCAAGGACAGGGAAATATTAACACTGAAGCTTTCTTT. The chain couples TRBV4-2 to TRBJ1-1, with 7 bases aligning to TRBD1. The trim removed 1 base at V and 2 bases at J, leaving 7 bases unmatched. This CDR3 is 16 amino acids long. CDR1 and CDR2 (germline): LGHNA, YNFKEQ.

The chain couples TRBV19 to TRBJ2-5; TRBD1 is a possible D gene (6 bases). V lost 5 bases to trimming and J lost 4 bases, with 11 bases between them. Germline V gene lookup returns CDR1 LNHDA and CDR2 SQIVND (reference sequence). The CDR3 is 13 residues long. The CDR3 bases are TGTGCCAGTAGTGCCAGGGGTCTAGAGACCCAGTACTTC. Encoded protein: CASSARGLETQYF.

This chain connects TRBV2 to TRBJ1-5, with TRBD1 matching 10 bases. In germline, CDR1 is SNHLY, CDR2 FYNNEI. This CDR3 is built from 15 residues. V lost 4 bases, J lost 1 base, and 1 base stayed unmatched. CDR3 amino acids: CASSGTGGSNQPQHF. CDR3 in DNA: TGTGCCAGCAGTGGGACAGGGGGAAGCAATCAGCCCCAGCATTTT.

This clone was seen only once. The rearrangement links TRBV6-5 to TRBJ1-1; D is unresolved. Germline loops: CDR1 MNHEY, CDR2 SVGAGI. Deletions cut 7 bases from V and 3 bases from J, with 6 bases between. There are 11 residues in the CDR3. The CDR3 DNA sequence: TGTGCCAGCAAGCAGGACACTGAAGCTTTCTTT. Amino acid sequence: CASKQDTEAFF.

As DNA, the CDR3 is TGTGCCAGCAGCTTGGTCGTCAGTAGCACAGATACGCAGTATTTT. This encodes CASSLVVSSTDTQYF. The genes are TRBV5-4 and TRBJ2-3; D uncertain. From germline, CDR1 is SGHNT and CDR2 YYREEE (reference sequence). The CDR3 is made up of 15 amino acids. The ends were cut back, 0 bases at V and 0 bases at J, with 8 bases in the middle.

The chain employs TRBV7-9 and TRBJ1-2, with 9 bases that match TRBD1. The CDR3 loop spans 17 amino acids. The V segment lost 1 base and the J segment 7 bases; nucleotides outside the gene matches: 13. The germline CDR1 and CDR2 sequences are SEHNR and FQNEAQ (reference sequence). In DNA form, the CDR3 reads TGTGCCAGCAGCTTAGGCTACCAGTCGACAGGGGGTATTGGCTACACCTTC. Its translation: CASSLGYQSTGGIGYTF.

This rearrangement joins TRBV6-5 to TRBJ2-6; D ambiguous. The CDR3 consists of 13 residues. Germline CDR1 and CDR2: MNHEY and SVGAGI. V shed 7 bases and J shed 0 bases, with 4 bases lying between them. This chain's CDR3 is CASMVSGANVLTF. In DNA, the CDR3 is TGTGCCAGCATGGTCTCTGGGGCCAACGTCCTGACTTTC.

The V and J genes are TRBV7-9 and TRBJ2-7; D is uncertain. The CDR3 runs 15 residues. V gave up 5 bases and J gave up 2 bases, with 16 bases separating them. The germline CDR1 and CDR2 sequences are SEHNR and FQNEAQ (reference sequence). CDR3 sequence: CASSPVVLRPYEQYF. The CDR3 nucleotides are TGTGCCAGCAGCCCAGTAGTATTGCGGCCCTACGAGCAGTACTTC. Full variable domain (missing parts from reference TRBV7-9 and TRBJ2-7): DTGVSQNPRHKITKRGQNVTFRCDPISEHNRLYWYRQTLGQGPEFLTYFQNEAQLEKSRLLSDRFSAERPKGSFSTLEIQRTEQGDSAMYLCASSPVVLRPYEQYFGPGTRLTVT.